These T cell receptor beta chains were read from a single sample in a study of blood T cells in healthy people across ages. TCRdb processed the 5' RACE reads anew with MiXCR; each CDR3 protein has one entry. The repertoire holds about 800,000 distinct CDR3 sequences, with approximately 25% as singletons. These data are also associated with another study on T cells of mothers and their children.

Sample: blood. Receptors originate from a boy younger than 18 in good health. Both conserved end residues are part of each CDR3. The order of the fields is D gene, J gene, V gene, clone size, CDR3 protein, CDR3 DNA. A D gene is named only where the DNA matches it firmly. Expanded clones get a size class; other rows say once, few or many, or leave the size out.

d_call: TRBD2
j_call: TRBJ2-5
v_call: TRBV7-3
clone_size: few
cdr3_aa: CASSSSGLAKETQYF
cdr3_nt: TGTGCCAGCAGCTCGTCGGGACTAGCGAAGGAGACCCAGTACTTC

d_call: TRBD2
j_call: TRBJ2-7
v_call: TRBV20-1
clone_size: NA
cdr3_aa: CSARTGGDAYEQYF
cdr3_nt: TGCAGTGCTAGAACGGGGGGTGACGCCTACGAGCAGTACTTC

d_call: NA
j_call: TRBJ1-3
v_call: TRBV27
clone_size: few
cdr3_aa: CASRDLLSSGNTIYF
cdr3_nt: TGTGCCAGCAGGGACCTACTAAGCTCTGGAAACACCATATATTTT

d_call: NA
j_call: TRBJ1-6
v_call: TRBV5-6
clone_size: NA
cdr3_aa: CASSLGLLYNSPLHF
cdr3_nt: TGTGCCAGCAGCTTGGGACTTCTCTATAATTCACCCCTCCACTTT

d_call: NA
j_call: TRBJ1-2
v_call: TRBV20-1
clone_size: NA
cdr3_aa: CSAPPQGGVKGYTF
cdr3_nt: TGCAGTGCTCCCCCCCAAGGAGGGGTAAAAGGCTACACCTTC

d_call: NA
j_call: TRBJ2-7
v_call: TRBV5-1
clone_size: NA
cdr3_aa: CASSFKGSGDEQYF
cdr3_nt: TGCGCCAGCAGCTTCAAAGGGAGCGGTGACGAGCAGTACTTC

d_call: NA
j_call: TRBJ1-1
v_call: TRBV7-6
clone_size: few
cdr3_aa: CASSLYEGNTEAFF
cdr3_nt: TGTGCCAGCAGCTTATATGAGGGGAACACTGAAGCTTTCTTT

d_call: NA
j_call: TRBJ2-5
v_call: TRBV7-9
clone_size: NA
cdr3_aa: CASSVLIAEQETQYF
cdr3_nt: TGTGCCAGCAGCGTCCTCATCGCCGAGCAAGAGACCCAGTACTTC

d_call: NA
j_call: TRBJ1-1
v_call: TRBV20-1
clone_size: NA
cdr3_aa: CSARPHGNTEAFF
cdr3_nt: TGCAGTGCTAGACCACACGGGAACACTGAAGCTTTCTTT

d_call: NA
j_call: TRBJ2-7
v_call: TRBV5-5
clone_size: NA
cdr3_aa: CASSYGTAGEQYF
cdr3_nt: TGTGCCAGCAGCTATGGGACAGCGGGAGAGCAGTACTTC

d_call: NA
j_call: TRBJ2-5
v_call: TRBV9
clone_size: few
cdr3_aa: CASSVSGSGETQYF
cdr3_nt: TGTGCCAGCAGCGTTAGTGGGAGTGGGGAGACCCAGTACTTC

d_call: NA
j_call: TRBJ2-5
v_call: TRBV7-3
clone_size: few
cdr3_aa: CASSPFGEETQYF
cdr3_nt: TGTGCCAGCAGCCCGTTTGGGGAAGAGACCCAGTACTTC

d_call: NA
j_call: TRBJ1-1
v_call: TRBV4-3
clone_size: NA
cdr3_aa: CASSQDPGQRAFF
cdr3_nt: TGCGCCAGCAGCCAAGATCCGGGACAAAGGGCTTTCTTT

d_call: NA
j_call: TRBJ2-2
v_call: TRBV2
clone_size: few
cdr3_aa: CASVTQFTGELFF
cdr3_nt: TGTGCCAGCGTGACGCAATTTACCGGGGAGCTGTTTTTT

d_call: TRBD1
j_call: TRBJ1-2
v_call: TRBV5-1
clone_size: few
cdr3_aa: CASSARDRNYGYTF
cdr3_nt: TGCGCCAGCAGCGCCCGGGACAGGAACTATGGCTACACCTTC

d_call: TRBD2
j_call: TRBJ2-1
v_call: TRBV14
clone_size: NA
cdr3_aa: CASSPGTSGISYNEQFF
cdr3_nt: TGTGCCAGCAGCCCTGGGACTAGCGGGATTAGCTACAATGAGCAGTTCTTC

d_call: NA
j_call: TRBJ1-4
v_call: TRBV3-1
clone_size: few
cdr3_aa: CASSAQGRGDEKLFF
cdr3_nt: TGTGCCAGCAGCGCCCAGGGGCGGGGAGATGAAAAACTGTTTTTT

d_call: TRBD1
j_call: TRBJ1-5
v_call: TRBV6-6
clone_size: NA
cdr3_aa: CASSRPGQGPNQPQHF
cdr3_nt: TGTGCCAGCAGTCGACCGGGACAGGGACCCAATCAGCCCCAGCATTTT

d_call: NA
j_call: TRBJ2-3
v_call: TRBV7-9
clone_size: few
cdr3_aa: CASSSQSIFTGPTDTQYF
cdr3_nt: TGTGCCAGCAGCTCACAATCAATTTTCACGGGGCCTACAGATACGCAGTATTTT

d_call: NA
j_call: TRBJ2-2
v_call: TRBV27
clone_size: NA
cdr3_aa: CASSPAGAGTGELFF
cdr3_nt: TGTGCCAGCAGTCCGGCCGGGGCGGGTACCGGGGAGCTGTTTTTT

d_call: TRBD2
j_call: TRBJ2-1
v_call: TRBV7-2
clone_size: few
cdr3_aa: CASSLSFMASGDNEQFF
cdr3_nt: TGTGCCAGCAGCTTAAGTTTCATGGCTAGCGGAGACAATGAGCAGTTCTTC

d_call: NA
j_call: TRBJ2-1
v_call: TRBV13
clone_size: NA
cdr3_aa: CASSSDSLGGEQFF
cdr3_nt: TGTGCCAGCAGCTCGGATTCCCTAGGGGGTGAGCAGTTCTTC

d_call: TRBD2
j_call: TRBJ2-5
v_call: TRBV27
clone_size: NA
cdr3_aa: CASRFPPGGPQETQYF
cdr3_nt: TGTGCCAGCAGGTTTCCTCCGGGGGGGCCCCAAGAGACCCAGTACTTC

d_call: NA
j_call: TRBJ2-1
v_call: TRBV4-1
clone_size: NA
cdr3_aa: CASSQTPVGAYNEQFF
cdr3_nt: TGCGCCAGCAGCCAAACTCCCGTCGGGGCCTACAATGAGCAGTTCTTC

d_call: TRBD1
j_call: TRBJ2-3
v_call: TRBV12-3/TRBV12-4
clone_size: few
cdr3_aa: CASTIDRGRNTDTQYF
cdr3_nt: TGTGCCAGCACCATAGACAGGGGTCGGAATACAGATACGCAGTATTTT

d_call: TRBD2
j_call: TRBJ2-5
v_call: TRBV4-1
clone_size: NA
cdr3_aa: CASSQDPSGTGETQYF
cdr3_nt: TGCGCCAGCAGCCAAGATCCTAGCGGGACGGGGGAGACCCAGTACTTC

d_call: NA
j_call: TRBJ2-5
v_call: TRBV10-3
clone_size: NA
cdr3_aa: CAISEGQLYQETQYF
cdr3_nt: TGTGCCATCAGTGAAGGACAACTTTATCAAGAGACCCAGTACTTC

d_call: TRBD1
j_call: TRBJ1-6
v_call: TRBV9
clone_size: NA
cdr3_aa: CASSVLPGQGNSPLHF
cdr3_nt: TGTGCCAGCAGCGTACTTCCGGGACAGGGGAATTCACCCCTCCACTTT

d_call: NA
j_call: TRBJ2-1
v_call: TRBV24-1
clone_size: NA
cdr3_aa: CATSDFYRGGTANPREQFF
cdr3_nt: TGTGCCACCAGTGATTTTTATCGAGGCGGGACAGCGAACCCTCGGGAGCAGTTCTTC

d_call: NA
j_call: TRBJ2-1
v_call: TRBV20-1
clone_size: NA
cdr3_aa: CSARVGLSSYNEQFF
cdr3_nt: TGCAGTGCTAGAGTTGGGTTAAGCTCCTACAATGAGCAGTTCTTC

d_call: NA
j_call: TRBJ2-1
v_call: TRBV20-1
clone_size: NA
cdr3_aa: CSARDRRRLLYNEQFF
cdr3_nt: TGCAGTGCCAGGGATCGGAGGCGACTATTATACAATGAGCAGTTCTTC

d_call: TRBD1
j_call: TRBJ2-1
v_call: TRBV6-2/TRBV6-3
clone_size: NA
cdr3_aa: CASSPWTGEGNEQFF
cdr3_nt: TGTGCCAGCAGTCCCTGGACAGGGGAGGGAAATGAGCAGTTCTTC

d_call: NA
j_call: TRBJ2-1
v_call: TRBV20-1
clone_size: few
cdr3_aa: CSAYGTLGGRNNEQFF
cdr3_nt: TGCAGTGCTTACGGGACCCTCGGGGGCCGGAACAATGAGCAGTTCTTC

d_call: NA
j_call: TRBJ2-3
v_call: TRBV20-1
clone_size: few
cdr3_aa: CSARPALPPDTQYF
cdr3_nt: TGCAGTGCGCGGCCGGCCCTGCCTCCAGATACGCAGTATTTT

d_call: TRBD1
j_call: TRBJ1-2
v_call: TRBV15
clone_size: NA
cdr3_aa: CATSRGGDRAFNYGYTF
cdr3_nt: TGTGCCACCAGCAGAGGCGGGGACAGGGCCTTTAACTATGGCTACACCTTC

d_call: NA
j_call: TRBJ1-5
v_call: TRBV2
clone_size: few
cdr3_aa: CASSPDSGHQPQHF
cdr3_nt: TGTGCCAGCAGTCCGGACAGTGGCCATCAGCCCCAGCATTTT

d_call: NA
j_call: TRBJ1-2
v_call: TRBV29-1
clone_size: few
cdr3_aa: CSVEDRTEAGYTF
cdr3_nt: TGCAGCGTTGAAGATCGGACAGAGGCTGGCTACACCTTC

d_call: TRBD1
j_call: TRBJ2-7
v_call: TRBV12-3/TRBV12-4
clone_size: few
cdr3_aa: CASSLETGGLQYF
cdr3_nt: TGTGCCAGCAGTTTAGAGACAGGGGGCCTGCAGTACTTC

d_call: NA
j_call: TRBJ2-5
v_call: TRBV28
clone_size: NA
cdr3_aa: CASGPFYKETQYF
cdr3_nt: TGTGCCAGCGGGCCTTTCTACAAAGAGACCCAGTACTTC

d_call: TRBD1
j_call: TRBJ1-6
v_call: TRBV28
clone_size: NA
cdr3_aa: CASSAIGGHNSPLHF
cdr3_nt: TGTGCCAGCAGTGCAATAGGGGGCCACAATTCACCCCTCCACTTT

d_call: NA
j_call: TRBJ2-1
v_call: TRBV29-1
clone_size: NA
cdr3_aa: CSAWVNEQFF
cdr3_nt: TGCAGCGCTTGGGTCAATGAGCAGTTCTTC

d_call: TRBD2
j_call: TRBJ2-3
v_call: TRBV4-2
clone_size: NA
cdr3_aa: CTSSQDGREADTQYF
cdr3_nt: TGTACCAGCAGCCAAGACGGACGGGAGGCGGATACGCAGTATTTT

d_call: NA
j_call: TRBJ2-3
v_call: TRBV6-2/TRBV6-3
clone_size: NA
cdr3_aa: CASSYGLAMPTDTQYF
cdr3_nt: TGTGCCAGCAGTTACGGGTTGGCGATGCCCACAGATACGCAGTATTTT

d_call: TRBD1
j_call: TRBJ2-5
v_call: TRBV5-1
clone_size: NA
cdr3_aa: CASSPGQGLRVVAQETQYF
cdr3_nt: TGCGCCAGCAGCCCGGGACAGGGCCTGCGAGTGGTTGCCCAAGAGACCCAGTACTTC

d_call: TRBD2
j_call: TRBJ2-3
v_call: TRBV4-3
clone_size: few
cdr3_aa: CASSQVAGGPDTQYF
cdr3_nt: TGCGCCAGCAGCCAAGTAGCGGGGGGGCCCGATACGCAGTATTTT

d_call: TRBD1
j_call: TRBJ2-1
v_call: TRBV7-2
clone_size: few
cdr3_aa: CASSSGTDYNEQFF
cdr3_nt: TGTGCCAGCAGCTCCGGGACAGATTACAATGAGCAGTTCTTC

d_call: NA
j_call: TRBJ2-4
v_call: TRBV20-1
clone_size: NA
cdr3_aa: CSALKTAFVAKNIQYF
cdr3_nt: TGCAGTGCTTTAAAGACAGCCTTCGTCGCCAAAAACATTCAGTACTTC

d_call: NA
j_call: TRBJ2-1
v_call: TRBV27
clone_size: few
cdr3_aa: CASRFQGNEQFF
cdr3_nt: TGTGCCAGCAGATTCCAGGGGAATGAGCAGTTCTTC

d_call: TRBD2
j_call: TRBJ2-3
v_call: TRBV29-1
clone_size: NA
cdr3_aa: CSATTGGTIDTQYF
cdr3_nt: TGCAGCGCCACTACGGGGGGGACCATAGATACGCAGTATTTT

d_call: TRBD1
j_call: TRBJ2-5
v_call: TRBV5-1
clone_size: few
cdr3_aa: CASSEGQGVLQETQYF
cdr3_nt: TGCGCCAGCAGCGAGGGACAGGGAGTCCTCCAAGAGACCCAGTACTTC

d_call: TRBD2
j_call: TRBJ2-7
v_call: TRBV28
clone_size: few
cdr3_aa: CASRLAGVPYEQYF
cdr3_nt: TGTGCCAGTAGACTAGCGGGAGTACCCTACGAGCAGTACTTC